This T cell receptor beta chain was found in a study of cytomegalovirus exposure and HLA in healthy donors. General study findings and limits: DRB1 showed the most TCR associations and HLA-C the fewest in a later analysis, as rates varied by HLA locus. The classifier was said to identify cytomegalovirus status with high specificity and sensitivity. A prior analysis recorded that most TCR beta V segments were productive about 87% or about 30% of the time.

The PCR made use of 60 Vbeta and 13 Jbeta primers. Libraries were prepared by immunoSEQ multiplex PCR; TCRdb keeps only in-frame clonotypes and omits some of them. Among 170,000 or so clones, roughly four fifths were seen once, and the ten largest hold around 3.1%. Of note for this clone: Its antigen is currently unknown.

This clonotype was sampled from a woman in her forties in good health and CMV-seronegative. Sequencing input: PBMCs.

The CDR3 DNA is TGCGCCAGCAGCACCTGGACAGGTTCAGATACGCAGTATTTT. This translates into CASSTWTGSDTQYF. This chain links TRBV5-1 with TRBJ2-3, with 7 nucleotides matching TRBD1. The CDR3 is 14 residues long. Per the germline V gene, CDR1 is SGHRS and CDR2 is YFSETQ. V shed 4 bases, J shed 4 bases, and the junction held 6 bases outside the gene matches. Full variable domain (outside the CDR3, taken from reference TRBV5-1 and TRBJ2-3): KAGVTQTPRYLIKTRGQQVTLSCSPISGHRSVSWYQQTPGQGLQFLFEYFSETQRNKGNFPGRFSGRQFSNSRSEMNVSTLELGDSALYLCASSTWTGSDTQYFGPGTRLTVL.